This T cell receptor (beta chain) was captured in a study of T cells after yellow fever vaccination. The CDR3 sequence is 15 residues long. Germline CDR1 SQVTM, CDR2 ANQGSEA. Trimming took 6 bases from V and 0 from J, leaving 16 bases between them. This clonotype showed up many times. TCRdb passed the 5' RACE reads through MiXCR, listing each CDR3 protein once. The sample yields about 73,000 distinct CDR3 sequences, 7.5% to 8% seen once. V usage is TRBV29-1 and J usage is TRBJ2-3, with D possibly TRBD2 on 6 matching bases. The sequencing here drew on CD8+ T cells sorted from PBMCs, taken on the day of the yellow fever booster vaccination. The sequence was obtained from a young man who received the YFV17D yellow fever vaccine. The CDR3 region has the DNA TGCAGCGTCGCCGCTAGCGTCTCTAGCACAGATACGCAGTATTTT. Residues: CSVAASVSSTDTQYF.